Listed here are 14 T cell receptor beta chains from one sample, sequenced in a study of control samples from healthy donors and cancer patients. Sequencing used immunoSEQ multiplex PCR; TCRdb keeps in-frame clones, though not all of them. The repertoire consists of around 100,000 clones, with around nine tenths occurring once and the leading ten covering 15% to 20%. The sample comprised PBMCs. The receptor source for this set is a man between 60 and 70 years old with lung cancer.

The chain links TRBV6-1 to TRBJ2-1, with D possibly being TRBD1 (5 bases). The CDR3 extends over 15 amino acids. The V end lost 1 base, the J end lost 3 bases, and 10 bases lay between the germline ends. Germline V gene sequence: CDR1 MNHNS, CDR2 SASEGT. CDR3 in DNA: TGTGCCAGCAGTGAAGTTCAGGGTGTCTACAATGAGCAGTTCTTC. It encodes CASSEVQGVYNEQFF.

The chain has TRBV16 and TRBJ1-6, with 7 bases aligning to TRBD1. Germline V gene sequence: CDR1 KGHSY, CDR2 FQNENV. V lost 4 bases, J lost 8 bases, and 8 bases stayed unmatched. The CDR3 has 15 residues. CDR3 nucleotides: TGTGCCAGCAGCCTCTACCAGGGGGGGGATTCACCCCTCCACTTT. It specifies CASSLYQGGDSPLHF.

The V call is TRBV9, the J call TRBJ2-7; 8 positions agree with TRBD2. Trimming removed 0 bases from V and 4 bases from J; junction bases left unmatched: 3. Germline values: CDR1 SGDLS, CDR2 YYNGEE. The CDR3 is 14 amino acids. In nucleotides, the CDR3 is TGTGCCAGCAGCGTAGTCGGGGGGGCGTACGAGCAGTACTTC. Its translation: CASSVVGGAYEQYF. The full variable domain, completed using reference TRBV9 and TRBJ2-7, is DSGVTQTPKHLITATGQRVTLRCSPRSGDLSVYWYQQSLDQGLQFLIQYYNGEERAKGNILERFSAQQFPDLHSELNLSSLELGDSALYFCASSVVGGAYEQYFGPGTRLTVT.

The chain joins TRBV11-3 to TRBJ2-1; D might be TRBD2 (5 bases). The CDR3 extends over 12 amino acids. The germline CDR1 and CDR2 sequences are SGHNT and YENEEA. The V and J ends lost 2 bases and 8 bases respectively, with 7 bases between them. CDR3 amino acids: CASSLMGDEQFF. In DNA form, the CDR3 reads TGTGCCAGCAGCTTAATGGGAGATGAGCAGTTCTTC.

The chain couples TRBV30 to TRBJ2-3; TRBD1 matches 7 bases. CDR3 length: 15 amino acids. After removal of 0 bases from V and 1 base from J, the junction contained 4 bases not matched to a gene. Germline V gene lookup returns CDR1 GTSNPN and CDR2 SVGIG (reference sequence). CDR3 protein: CAWSVRDSRTDTQYF. The CDR3 DNA reads TGTGCCTGGAGTGTCAGGGACAGCCGCACAGATACGCAGTATTTT.

The rearrangement links TRBV5-1 to TRBJ1-1; D not certain. Deletions cut 0 bases from V and 2 bases from J, with 8 bases between. The CDR3 length is 14 residues. Looked up from germline, CDR1 is SGHRS and CDR2 is YFSETQ. The CDR3 DNA reads as TGCGCCAGCAGCTTGGGGCAGCCTAACACTGAAGCTTTCTTT. As protein: CASSLGQPNTEAFF.

In the case of this clone: The same CDR3 also results from other DNA sequences found in this sample. The chain links TRBV5-1 to TRBJ2-3; D is perhaps TRBD2 (6 bases). The CDR3 is made up of 16 amino acids. CDR1 SGHRS and CDR2 YFSETQ come from the germline V gene. V shed 0 bases and J shed 0 bases, with 11 bases lying between them. In nucleotides, the CDR3 is TGCGCCAGCAGCTTGGACGGGGGTGGGAGCACAGATACGCAGTATTTT. Protein product: CASSLDGGGSTDTQYF.

The chain has TRBV5-1 and TRBJ2-7, with D uncertain. Trimming shortened V by 4 bases and J by 2 bases, and 13 bases separated the two germline ends. The CDR3 covers 14 residues. From germline, CDR1 is SGHRS and CDR2 YFSETQ. CDR3 protein: CASSLGPSPYEQYF. The CDR3 DNA follows: TGCGCCAGCAGCCTCGGGCCAAGTCCCTACGAGCAGTACTTC.

V gene TRBV6-1 combines with J gene TRBJ2-3, with 9 bases fitting TRBD2. J gave up 0 bases and V 4 bases, and 11 bases lay outside the gene matches. In germline, CDR1 is MNHNS, CDR2 SASEGT. The CDR3 is made up of 18 amino acids. CDR3: CASSALAGYPPSTDTQYF. In DNA, the CDR3 is TGTGCCAGCAGTGCCCTAGCGGGGTATCCCCCTAGCACAGATACGCAGTATTTT.

The genes are TRBV10-2 and TRBJ1-4; D might be TRBD1 (5 bases). The germline V and J ends were trimmed by 0 bases and 3 bases, with 14 bases remaining between them. Germline values: CDR1 WSHSY, CDR2 SAAADI. The CDR3 totals 17 residues. The CDR3 DNA follows: TGCGCCAGCAGTGAGTCGAGGTCGGGGACCCCTAATGAAAAACTGTTTTTT. Protein product: CASSESRSGTPNEKLFF.

J is TRBJ2-6 and V is TRBV5-4; the D gene is possibly TRBD1 (6 bases). The CDR3 has 16 residues. Trimming stripped 4 bases from V and 0 bases from J, with 11 bases between. Germline CDR1 SGHNT, CDR2 YYREEE (reference sequence). CDR3 DNA sequence: TGTGCCAGCAGCACAAACAGGGACTCTGGGGCCAACGTCCTGACTTTC. This gives the protein CASSTNRDSGANVLTF.

This chain connects TRBV5-6 to TRBJ1-1; weak D call: TRBD1 (5 bases). Germline V CDR1 and CDR2: SGHDT, YYEEEE. This CDR3 is 15 amino acids long. V dropped 3 bases and J dropped 3 bases, with 15 bases sitting between them. CDR3 in amino acids: CASSSKAAGDTEAFF. The CDR3 nucleotides are TGTGCCAGCAGCTCCAAGGCGGCGGGGGACACTGAAGCTTTCTTT. The full variable domain, rest sourced from reference TRBV5-6 and TRBJ1-1, is DAGVTQSPTHLIKTRGQQVTLRCSPKSGHDTVSWYQQALGQGPQFIFQYYEEEERQRGNFPDRFSGHQFPNYSSELNVNALLLGDSALYLCASSSKAAGDTEAFFGQGTRLTVV.

In this sample, this clone turned up once. The chain combines TRBV6-5 with TRBJ1-1; the D is unclear. With 2 bases removed from V and 1 base from J, the gap between germline ends came to 11 bases. Germline lookup yields CDR1 MNHEY and CDR2 SVGAGI. This CDR3 spans 15 amino acids. The CDR3 DNA reads TGTGCCAGCAGTTACAGCTGGATTCCGAACACTGAAGCTTTCTTT. It encodes CASSYSWIPNTEAFF.

V is TRBV4-2 and J is TRBJ2-3; the D is unclear. The germline gives CDR1 LGHNA, CDR2 YNFKEQ. Trimming removed 1 base at V and 2 bases at J, with 10 bases between. The CDR3 loop spans 15 amino acids. The CDR3 nucleotides are TGTGCCAGCAGCCAAGGTCCCGCGTACACAGATACGCAGTATTTT. Amino acid sequence: CASSQGPAYTDTQYF.